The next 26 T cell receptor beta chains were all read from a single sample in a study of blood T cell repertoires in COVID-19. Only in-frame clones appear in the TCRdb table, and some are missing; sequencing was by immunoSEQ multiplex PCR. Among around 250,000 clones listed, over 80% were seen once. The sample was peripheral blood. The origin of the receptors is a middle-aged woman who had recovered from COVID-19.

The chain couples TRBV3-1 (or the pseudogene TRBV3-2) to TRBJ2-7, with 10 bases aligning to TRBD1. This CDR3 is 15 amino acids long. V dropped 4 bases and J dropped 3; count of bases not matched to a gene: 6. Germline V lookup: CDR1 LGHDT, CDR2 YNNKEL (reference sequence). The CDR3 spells CASSLPGQGIYEQYF. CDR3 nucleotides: TGTGCCAGCAGCCTCCCGGGACAGGGGATCTACGAGCAGTACTTC.

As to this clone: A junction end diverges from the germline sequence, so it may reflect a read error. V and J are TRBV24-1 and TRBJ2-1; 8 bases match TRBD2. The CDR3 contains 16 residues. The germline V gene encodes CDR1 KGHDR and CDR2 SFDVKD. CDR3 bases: TGTGCCTCCAGCGCGGGGGGCCTAGCGTTCCACAATGAGCAGTTCTTC. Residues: CASSAGGLAFHNEQFF.

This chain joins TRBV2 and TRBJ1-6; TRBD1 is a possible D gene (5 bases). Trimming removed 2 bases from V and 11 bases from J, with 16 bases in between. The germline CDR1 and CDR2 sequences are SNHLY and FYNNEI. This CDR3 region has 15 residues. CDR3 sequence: CASSEWGQGGPPLHF. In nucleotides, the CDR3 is TGTGCCAGCAGTGAATGGGGCCAGGGAGGGCCACCCCTCCACTTT.

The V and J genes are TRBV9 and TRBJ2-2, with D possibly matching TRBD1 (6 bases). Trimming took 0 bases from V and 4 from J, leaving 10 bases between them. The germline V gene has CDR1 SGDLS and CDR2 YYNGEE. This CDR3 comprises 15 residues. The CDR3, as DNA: TGTGCCAGCAGCGTAGCGGGACACCTCACCGGGGAGCTGTTTTTT. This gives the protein CASSVAGHLTGELFF.

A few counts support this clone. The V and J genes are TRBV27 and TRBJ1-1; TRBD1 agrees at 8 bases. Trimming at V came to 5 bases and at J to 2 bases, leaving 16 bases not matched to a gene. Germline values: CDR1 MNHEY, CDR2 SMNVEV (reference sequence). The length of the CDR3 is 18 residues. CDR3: CASSLILTGGRQNTEAFF. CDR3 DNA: TGTGCCAGCAGTCTGATCCTTACAGGGGGGCGGCAAAACACTGAAGCTTTCTTT.

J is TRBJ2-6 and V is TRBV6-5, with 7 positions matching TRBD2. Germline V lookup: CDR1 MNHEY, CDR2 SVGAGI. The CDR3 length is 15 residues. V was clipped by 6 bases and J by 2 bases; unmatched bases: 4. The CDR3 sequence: CASRGGDAGANVLTF. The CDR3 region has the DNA TGTGCCAGCAGGGGGGGGGATGCTGGGGCCAACGTCCTGACTTTC.

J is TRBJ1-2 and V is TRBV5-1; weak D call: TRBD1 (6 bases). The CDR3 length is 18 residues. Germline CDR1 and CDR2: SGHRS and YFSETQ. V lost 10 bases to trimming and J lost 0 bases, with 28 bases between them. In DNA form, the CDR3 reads TGCGCCTGTAGGACAGAACCCACAGGCATACGGACTAACTATGGCTACACCTTC. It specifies CACRTEPTGIRTNYGYTF. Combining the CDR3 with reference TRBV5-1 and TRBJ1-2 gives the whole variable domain KAGVTQTPRYLIKTRGQQVTLSCSPISGHRSVSWYQQTPGQGLQFLFEYFSETQRNKGNFPGRFSGRQFSNSRSEMNVSTLELGDSALYLCACRTEPTGIRTNYGYTFGSGTRLTVV.

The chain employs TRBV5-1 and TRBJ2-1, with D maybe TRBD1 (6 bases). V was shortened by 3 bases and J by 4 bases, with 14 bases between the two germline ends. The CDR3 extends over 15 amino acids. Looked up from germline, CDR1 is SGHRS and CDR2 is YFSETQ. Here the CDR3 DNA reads TGCGCCAGCAGCTCTGGGACACCGGAATACAATGAGCAGTTCTTC. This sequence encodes CASSSGTPEYNEQFF.

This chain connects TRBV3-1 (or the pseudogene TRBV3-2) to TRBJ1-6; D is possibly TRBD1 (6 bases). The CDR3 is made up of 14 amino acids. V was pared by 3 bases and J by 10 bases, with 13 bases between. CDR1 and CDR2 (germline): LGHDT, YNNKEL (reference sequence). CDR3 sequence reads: CASSHWRGGSPLHF. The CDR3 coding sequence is TGTGCCAGCAGCCACTGGCGTGGGGGCTCACCCCTCCACTTT.

This CDR3 is CASSPEGHDEQYF. CDR3 coding DNA: TGTGCCAGCTCACCGGAGGGGCACGACGAGCAGTACTTC. The V call is TRBV18, the J call TRBJ2-7, with D perhaps matching TRBD2 (6 bases). CDR3 length: 13 residues. Germline V gives CDR1 KGHSH, CDR2 LQKENI. V lost 3 bases, J lost 5 bases, and 11 bases lay in between.

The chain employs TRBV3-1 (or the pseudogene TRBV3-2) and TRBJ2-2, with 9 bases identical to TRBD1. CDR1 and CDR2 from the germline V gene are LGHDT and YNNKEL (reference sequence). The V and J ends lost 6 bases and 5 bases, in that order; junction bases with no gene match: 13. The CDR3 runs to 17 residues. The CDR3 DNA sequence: TGTGCCAGCAGGCGACCCTCCGACAGGGGGGGAACCGGGGAGCTGTTTTTT. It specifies CASRRPSDRGGTGELFF.

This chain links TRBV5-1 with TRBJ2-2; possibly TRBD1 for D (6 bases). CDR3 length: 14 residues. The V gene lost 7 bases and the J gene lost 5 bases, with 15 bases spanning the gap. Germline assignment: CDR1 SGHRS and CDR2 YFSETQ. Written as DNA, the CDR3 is TGCGCCAGCTACCGGGACACGTCGACCGGGGAGCTGTTTTTT. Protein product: CASYRDTSTGELFF.

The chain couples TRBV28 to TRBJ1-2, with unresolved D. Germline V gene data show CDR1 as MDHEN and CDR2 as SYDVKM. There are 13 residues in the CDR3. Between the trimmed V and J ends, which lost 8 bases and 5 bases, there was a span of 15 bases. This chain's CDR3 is CASYGPPEYGYTF. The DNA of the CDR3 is TGTGCCAGCTATGGGCCGCCCGAATATGGCTACACCTTC.

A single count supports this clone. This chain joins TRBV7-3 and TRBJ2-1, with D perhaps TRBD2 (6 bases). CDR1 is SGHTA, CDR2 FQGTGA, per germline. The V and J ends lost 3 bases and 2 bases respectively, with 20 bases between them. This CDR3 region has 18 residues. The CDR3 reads CASSLGPGRGATYNEQFF. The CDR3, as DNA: TGTGCCAGCAGCTTGGGGCCTGGGCGGGGCGCCACCTACAATGAGCAGTTCTTC.

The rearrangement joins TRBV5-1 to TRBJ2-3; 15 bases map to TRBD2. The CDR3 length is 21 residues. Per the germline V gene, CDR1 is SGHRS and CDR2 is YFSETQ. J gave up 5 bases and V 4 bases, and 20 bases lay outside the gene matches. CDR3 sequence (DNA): TGCGCCAGCAGCGACGACGGCTCCCGCGGACTAGCGGGGGGGCATAGAGATACGCAGTATTTT. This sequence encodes CASSDDGSRGLAGGHRDTQYF.

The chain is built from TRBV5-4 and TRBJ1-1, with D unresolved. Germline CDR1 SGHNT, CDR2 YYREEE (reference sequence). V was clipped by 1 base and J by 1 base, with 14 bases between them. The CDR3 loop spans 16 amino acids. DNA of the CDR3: TGTGCCAGCAGCTTGCCCCTATGGGGAGGGAACACTGAAGCTTTCTTT. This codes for CASSLPLWGGNTEAFF.

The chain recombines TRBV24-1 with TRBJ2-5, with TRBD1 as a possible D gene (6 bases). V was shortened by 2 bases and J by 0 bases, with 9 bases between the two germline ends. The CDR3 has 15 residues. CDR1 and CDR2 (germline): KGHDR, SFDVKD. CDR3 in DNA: TGTGCCACCAGTGATTCCCGGACAGACCAAGAGACCCAGTACTTC. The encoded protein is CATSDSRTDQETQYF.

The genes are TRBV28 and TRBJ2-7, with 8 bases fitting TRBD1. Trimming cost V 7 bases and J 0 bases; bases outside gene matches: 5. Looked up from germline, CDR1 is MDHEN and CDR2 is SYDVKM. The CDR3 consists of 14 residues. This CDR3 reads CASTSGTGSYEQYF. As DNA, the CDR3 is TGTGCCAGCACCTCGGGGACAGGCTCCTACGAGCAGTACTTC.

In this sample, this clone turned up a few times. CDR3 sequence (DNA): TGCAGCGTGGTACAGGGGTACTCTGGAAACACCATATATTTT. This encodes CSVVQGYSGNTIYF. The chain joins TRBV29-1 to TRBJ1-3, with 7 nucleotides matching TRBD1. Trimming removed 6 bases from V and 0 bases from J; junction bases left unmatched: 5. Germline values: CDR1 SQVTM, CDR2 ANQGSEA. The CDR3 is 14 amino acids.

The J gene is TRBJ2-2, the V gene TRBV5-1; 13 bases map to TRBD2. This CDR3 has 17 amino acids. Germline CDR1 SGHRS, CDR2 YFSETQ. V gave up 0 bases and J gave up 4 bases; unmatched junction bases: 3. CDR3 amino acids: CASSLGLAGGLTGELFF. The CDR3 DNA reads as TGCGCCAGCAGCTTGGGACTAGCGGGGGGACTCACCGGGGAGCTGTTTTTT.

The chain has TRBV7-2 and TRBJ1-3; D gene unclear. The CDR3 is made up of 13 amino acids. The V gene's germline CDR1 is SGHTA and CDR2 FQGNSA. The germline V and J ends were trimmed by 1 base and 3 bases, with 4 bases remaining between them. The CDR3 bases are TGTGCCAGCAGCTTAGTAAATGGAAACACCATATATTTT. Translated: CASSLVNGNTIYF.

In DNA, the CDR3 is TGTGCCAGTTCGCAGAACAGACGGGGGGGCTACTACAATGAGCAGTTCTTC. Translation gives CASSQNRRGGYYNEQFF. This chain links TRBV19 with TRBJ2-1; 8 nucleotides line up with TRBD2. There are 17 residues in the CDR3. Germline CDR1 reads LNHDA; CDR2 reads SQIVND (reference sequence). The V segment lost 8 bases and the J segment 3 bases; nucleotides outside the gene matches: 15.

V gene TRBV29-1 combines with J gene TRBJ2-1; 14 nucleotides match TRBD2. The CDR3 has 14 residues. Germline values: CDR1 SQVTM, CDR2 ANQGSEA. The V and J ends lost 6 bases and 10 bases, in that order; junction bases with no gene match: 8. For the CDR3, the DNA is TGCAGCGTGTTCGGGACTAGCGGGGGAAAGGAGCAGTTCTTC. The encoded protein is CSVFGTSGGKEQFF.

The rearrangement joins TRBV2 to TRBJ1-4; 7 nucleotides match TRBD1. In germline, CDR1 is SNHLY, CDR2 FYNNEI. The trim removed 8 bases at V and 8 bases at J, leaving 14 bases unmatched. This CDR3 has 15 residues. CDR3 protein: CASRSTGTEGEKLFF. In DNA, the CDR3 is TGTGCCAGCCGAAGCACCGGGACAGAGGGAGAAAAACTGTTTTTT.

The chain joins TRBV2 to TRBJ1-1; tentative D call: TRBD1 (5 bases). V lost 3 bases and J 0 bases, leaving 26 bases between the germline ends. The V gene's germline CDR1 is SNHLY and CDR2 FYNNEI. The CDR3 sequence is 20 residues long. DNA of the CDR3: TGTGCCAGCAGTGATGTCAACCGTGACCTAAGACAGCTTATGAACACTGAAGCTTTCTTT. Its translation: CASSDVNRDLRQLMNTEAFF.

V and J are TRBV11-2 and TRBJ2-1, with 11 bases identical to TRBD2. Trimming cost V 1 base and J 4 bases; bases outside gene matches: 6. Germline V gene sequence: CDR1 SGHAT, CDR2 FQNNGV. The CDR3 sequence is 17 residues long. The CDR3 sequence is CASSLGTSGGYYNEQFF. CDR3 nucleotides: TGTGCCAGCAGCTTAGGAACTAGCGGGGGCTATTACAATGAGCAGTTCTTC.